The T cell receptor beta chain under discussion was sequenced for a study of shared clonotypes between healthy human individuals. Across the study: Aged 18 to 49, the donors were a couple of women and a few men.

In its sample, this clone was seen once. Antigen: not known. Other DNA sequences from this sample encode an identical CDR3 as well. Naive CD8 populations comprised CD45RO-negative cells positively selected for CCR7, excluding terminally differentiated effector memory CD45RA+ cells. Clones were read by immunoSEQ multiplex PCR, and TCRdb kept only the in-frame ones, dropping some. Of about 2.1 million clones in the sample, roughly 93% are singletons; the top ten hold about 1.7%. Study findings and constraints: Even with large depth, rarefaction showed that sorted-subset sequencing was incomplete.

The CDR3 is 17 residues long. Germline CDR1 MNHEY, CDR2 SMNVEV (reference sequence). The trim removed 2 bases at V and 2 bases at J, leaving 9 bases unmatched. The sequencing input was naive CD8+ T cells from PBMCs. The receptor comes from a man aged 18-30 years in good health. Some clones in this sample may be carry-over from other donors' samples. V usage is TRBV27 and J usage is TRBJ2-7, with 10 positions matching TRBD2. The CDR3 DNA sequence: TGTGCCAGCAGTTTAAGTCCCCCAGCGGGAGGGGCCTACGAGCAGTACTTC. Translated: CASSLSPPAGGAYEQYF.